This TCR beta chain is drawn from a study of OX40 agonist ivuxolimab in advanced cancers. Notes on the research overall: The costimulatory receptor OX40 (CD134) was targeted by ivuxolimab, a fully human IgG2 agonistic monoclonal antibody. Peripheral TCRbeta sequencing was intended to test whether TCR sequence diversity was altered and clonal T-cell expansion was caused by ivuxolimab. Of the roughly 52 patients in dose escalation, about 19 had hepatocellular carcinoma, about 15 had melanoma, 9 had renal cell carcinoma and 9 had head and neck cancer. Three dose-escalation patients achieved partial responses, one with hepatocellular carcinoma and two with cutaneous melanoma. Prior anti-PD-1, anti-PD-L1 or anti-CTLA-4 therapy was permitted, and checkpoint inhibitors had been received by about two fifths of dose-escalation patients. Intravenous ivuxolimab was administered to patients every 2 weeks at six dose levels: 0.01, 0.1, 0.3, 1.5, 3 and 10 mg/kg. The monotherapy dose-escalation portion (N of about 52 patients) of the phase I ivuxolimab trial is reported in the paper. The dose-escalation cohort was around 84% male with a mean age of around 62 years, ranging from about 20 to 80. Points the paper makes about the study in general: At doses from 0.1 to 3.0 mg/kg, clonal expansion was seen in both CD4+ and CD8+ blood T cells between baseline and week 6. Low levels of normalized T-cell clonal expansion were also seen in some nonresponding patients. Partial responders in the 0.1-3.0 mg/kg groups had among the lowest normalized peripheral clonal expansion, especially among CD8+ T cells. Which antigens the clonally expanded peripheral T cells were specific for was not determined. After ivuxolimab, more expanded clones were found on average in CD8+ T cells than in CD4+ T cells.

Looking up the germline V gene yields CDR1 SGHRS and CDR2 YFSETQ. The junction carries 9 bases between V and J, which are trimmed by 0 bases and 3 bases respectively. Including cysteine and phenylalanine, the CDR3 has 14 amino acids. Of all the DNA, just the CDR3 is kept, 42 bases in frame from base 1. As for this clone: Its cognate antigen has yet to be identified. No clone much larger than this one lies a single base away; base qualities are absent.

The trial excluded patients who had a history of autoimmune disease or were on systemic immunosuppression. In every dose cohort, peripheral blood was drawn for TCR sequencing at baseline, cycle 4 day 1, and cycle 7 day 1. The samples were drawn from a first-in-human, open-label, multicenter phase I dose-escalation trial of ivuxolimab. Adults with locally advanced or metastatic head and neck squamous cell, hepatocellular, melanoma or renal cell carcinoma were enrolled in the trial. Before TCR sequencing, CD4+ and CD8+ T cells were separately sorted from peripheral blood. Genomic DNA was isolated from the sorted cells so that the TCRbeta CDR3 region could be sequenced. TCRbeta CDR3 regions were sequenced using the immunoSEQ Assay. This is the immuneACCESS table as TCRdb keeps it, with only in-frame sequences that have V and J called. A part of the clones is gone; compared with another copy, unresolved V genes explain less than half, and the rest is unexplained. This sample is represented by about 73,000 clones; about 91% of them were singletons. The ten largest clonotypes hold around 2.6% of the sample.

This sequence uses TRBV5-1 and TRBJ1-2; the D gene assignment is ambiguous. The sequence was obtained from an adult with an advanced solid tumor such as melanoma, head and neck, liver or kidney cancer. Sequencing used CD4+ or CD8+ T cells sorted from blood, obtained in a trial of the OX40 agonist ivuxolimab. The CDR3 protein is CASSLGEGYYGYTF. The DNA reads as follows: TGCGCCAGCAGCTTGGGTGAGGGCTACTATGGCTACACCTTC.